This record covers a single T cell receptor beta chain. This receptor's antigen is unknown. Nothing much larger sits one base from this clone, and base qualities are not available. The cohort comprised approximately 700 healthy bone marrow donors. All cohort members were sampled while nominally healthy, although unrecorded immune exposures were likely present. The donor tested CMV seropositive and was one of the 289 seropositive cohort members. A peripheral blood sample was collected from each donor, and TCR beta sequencing was performed on peripheral blood mononuclear cells. The Qiagen DNeasy Blood Extraction Kit was used to extract genomic DNA from the blood cell samples. The library was produced with the immunoSEQ multiplex PCR assay. A mixture of 60 forward primers for TCR Vbeta segments and 13 reverse primers for TCR Jbeta segments was used in the multiplex PCR. The CDR3 region of rearranged TCR beta genes was amplified from genomic DNA by a multiplex PCR assay. Amplified TCR beta libraries were sequenced as 87-base-pair reads on the Illumina HiSeq System. In the original analysis: In a later analysis, roughly 80 million unique TCR beta chains were counted across the approximately 670 repertoires, and roughly 9.9 million of these chains were shared by at least two donors. To remove PCR and sequencing errors, raw reads were error-corrected and collapsed into unique sequences using a nearest-neighbor algorithm that merged closely related sequences. Alignment of CDR3 sequences to IMGT reference sequences was used to assign V, D and J gene segments. Each retained sequence needed at least a six-nucleotide match to both a V gene segment and a J gene segment. Rearrangements were called productive when the CDR3 lacked stop codons and stayed in frame with V and J; all others were non-productive. CDR3 was defined by IMGT convention, running from the second conserved V-encoded cysteine to the conserved J-encoded phenylalanine. The earlier analysis of 500 to 750 of the donors excluded any sequence lacking an unambiguous match to a single V gene segment. An earlier analysis of 500 to 700 of the donors classified V segments as functional when productive rearrangements were above 56.7% and as segregating when the standard deviation between donors was above 5%. To diagnose cytomegalovirus status from the catalog of TCR beta chain sequences, a statistical classification framework was built. A later analysis assigned V and J genes by comparing TCR nucleotide sequences with IMGT/GENE-DB human TR gene sequences. A later analysis assigned CDR3 sequences and most-parsimonious VDJ recombination scenarios with the TCRdist pipeline. In a later analysis, each TCR beta chain was defined by its CDR3 amino acid sequence together with its V-gene family, and reads without a unique V-gene family were excluded. To address suspected cross-contamination and a sequencing artifact, a later analysis removed under 600 highly shared, low-generation-probability nucleotide sequences. For each public chain, a later analysis derived a clonal expansion index from normalized ranks of inferred template counts within each repertoire. In a later analysis, generation probabilities were computed using a VDJ recombination model fitted to out-of-frame rearrangements, and the results were checked against IGoR. Hypergeometric tests were used in a later analysis to score TCR-TCR, TCR-HLA and TCR-CMV co-occurrence, with a repertoire-size bias correction applied to the TCR pairs. In a later analysis, false discovery rates were estimated by permuting HLA or CMV assignments 20 times. In a later analysis, co-occurring TCRs were grouped using DBSCAN, and TCRdist sequence similarity was added for clustering within HLA-allele-positive subsets. Repertoires with fewer than 30,000 or more than 120,000 public chains, plus five repertoires with anomalous nucleotide sharing, were excluded from co-occurrence clustering. The clones in this table, taken by TCRdb from immuneACCESS, are in-frame only. Not every clone is retained; where verified, under half of the shortfall comes from an unresolved V gene, and the cause of the rest is unknown. The V and J calls and clone size are taken from that table; D and trimming were inferred from the DNA. In this sample the table shows more than 85,000 clones, 76% of which occur a single time. Of the sample, around 7.7% falls within the top ten clones.

This sample stems from a study of cytomegalovirus exposure and HLA in healthy donors (dated by TCRdb to about 2017). Turning to the overall study: An earlier analysis of several hundred of the donors reported approximately 270 Gb of sequence data and some 100 million unique TCR beta sequences from about 180 million T cells. Approximately 310 gigabases of sequencing data and around 87 million unique TCR sequences were included in an early release covering roughly 600 HLA-typed donors. Among the 398 genotyped donors, around 81% belonged to the genetic ancestry cluster associated with self-reported Caucasian donors. The study aimed to test whether cataloging public T cell receptors could reveal signatures of past pathogen exposure. The study profiled the T cell repertoires of more than 500 subjects by immunosequencing and related them to cytomegalovirus serostatus. A separate validation cohort of roughly 120 different subjects was used in addition to the approximately 700-subject first cohort. The study combined high-throughput TCR immunosequencing, statistical association of individual TCRs with disease status, and machine learning to predict cytomegalovirus infection status. To study patterns of TCR occurrence, a later analysis re-analyzed previously published TCR beta repertoires from around 700 donors and added high-resolution HLA genotyping. The later analysis used no new phenotypic data to find candidate immune exposures, relying instead on TCR beta sequences and their occurrence across donors. An earlier analysis of roughly 580 of the donors used high-throughput TCR beta sequencing to judge whether each TCR beta V gene segment behaved as functional or pseudogenic. Donor age, sex, ethnicity and CMV serostatus were collected together with the repertoire data. A later genetic analysis used genome-wide SNP genotypes for about 60% of the roughly 700 donors, treating that subset as a discovery cohort. All discovery cohort repertoires had been generated using a single sequencing platform. Class I and class II HLA loci were covered by the typing at four-digit resolution. The number of donors typed differed by locus, with about 629-630 for A, B, C, DRB1 and DQB1, around 560 for DQA1, over 600 for DPA1, and about 450 for DPB1. Because of strong linkage in the cohort, roughly 5 DR-DQ haplotypes were treated as single units for association and clustering. Among roughly 400 genotyped donors of the cohort, an average of around 220,000 unique TCR beta nucleotide sequences was sequenced per donor, of which about 19% were non-productive.

What the work shows at the level of the full study, not this receptor alone: The authors suggested that the approach could potentially be generalized to other disease states and immunological phenotypes. A later genetic analysis associated a missense DCLRE1C variant with V-gene and J-gene trimming of TCR beta chains, and an independent cohort replicated the association. Because counts were too low, 15 to 20 rarely observed V segments, including chromosome 9 orphons, were excluded from the earlier analysis of under 650 of the donors. Some IMGT-functional V segments, including TRBV6-2 and TRBV6-3, could not be told apart with the 87-base-pair reads, so those segments were excluded. Most CMV-associated TCR beta chains appeared to be HLA-restricted in a later analysis, and the HLA associations seemed to be driven largely by CMV exposure. A later genetic analysis reported fewer N-insertions in productive TCRs among donors in an Asian-associated ancestry cluster than the 666-donor mean. The presence/absence analyses assumed that sequencing depth was roughly uniform across donors, and that assumption may not be true. A cluster of highly shared sequence variants was judged likely to be a technical artifact of the sequencing pipeline. In an earlier analysis of more than 450 of the donors, most TCR beta V segments were observed in productive rearrangements about 90% or about 30% of the time, broadly matching IMGT annotations. In a later analysis, 16,951 TCR beta sequences were associated with specific HLA alleles at a false discovery rate of 0.05. A later analysis found that TCR association rates varied across HLA loci, with DRB1 alleles showing the most associated TCRs and HLA-C alleles the fewest. The classifier was reported to diagnose cytomegalovirus status with high specificity and sensitivity in both the original and validation cohorts. Because some donors lacked HLA typing at each locus, the association tests relied only on the typed subset. A later analysis found that HLA-associated TCR beta chains were more clonally expanded and had lower generation probabilities than equally common non-associated chains. Most TCR sequences were seen in very few donors, while some public TCRs were found in many individuals. Linkage disequilibrium might explain the correlated functional status among segregating V segments, but an unknown experimental factor could not be excluded. When HLA alleles, especially DR and DQ, strongly co-occurred, TCR associations were difficult to assign to individual alleles. Only TCR beta chains were sequenced in this cohort, and the absence of alpha or paired-chain data limited detectable features. In the study, roughly 160 TCR beta chains were listed as associated with cytomegalovirus. For the cohort, immune exposure information was limited to CMV serostatus. A later analysis reported that several top co-occurrence clusters appeared linked to parvovirus B19, influenza, CMV and Epstein-Barr virus. In vitro tests confirmed that a few of the cytomegalovirus-associated TCR beta chains recognize cytomegalovirus antigens. A further reported finding was that TCR beta sequences accurately predicted the HLA-A and HLA-B alleles for most subjects in the first cohort.

V drops 3 bases and J drops 8 bases, leaving 14 bases in between. CDR1 and CDR2 (SGHVS, FQNEAQ) derive from the germline V gene. The CDR3 starts with the cysteine, ends with the phenylalanine, and has 14 residues. CDR3 DNA is the only sequence kept; it has 42 bases, read in frame from the first base. The chain was built from TRBV7-8 and TRBJ2-1; TRBD2 is a possible D gene, resting on 6 matching bases. The TCR originated in a woman between 50 and 59 years old in good health and CMV-seropositive. The sequencing input was PBMCs. The CDR3 has the sequence CASSFRDLADEQFF. The DNA reads as follows: TGTGCCAGCAGCTTCCGGGACTTGGCGGATGAGCAGTTCTTC.